The clone carrying this T cell receptor (beta chain) came up a few times. Its antigen is undetermined. TCRdb redid the calling of the reads with MiXCR, one entry per CDR3 protein. The repertoire holds approximately 470,000 distinct CDR3 sequences, with about two fifths as singletons. The entry originates in a study of T cell repertoires in cytomegalovirus infection. Study overall: Selected CMV epitopes included recently identified HLA-C-restricted ones as well as well-studied HLA-B-restricted ones. Shared public TCR beta signatures pointed to both CMV infection and a matching HLA type.

Germline V gene lookup returns CDR1 SGHVS and CDR2 FNYEAQ. The V and J ends lost 5 bases and 4 bases respectively, with 12 bases between them. The CDR3 has 14 amino acids. Study-wide findings and caveats: Dominating the ex vivo response were TCR beta clonotypes that were CMV-specific and HLA-C-restricted. Identification of carriers of CMV plus the relevant HLA was achieved through cumulative public TCR beta family frequency.

Specimen: cultured PBMCs, collected from culture after CMV antigen stimulation. This sequence was found in a human donor in good health (CMV status not recorded). Some clones in this sample may be carry-over from other donors' samples. V is TRBV7-6 and J is TRBJ1-5; D is uncertain. The CDR3 DNA is TGTGCCAGCAGCCTAACTTCAAGAAATCAGCCCCAGCATTTT. This gives the protein CASSLTSRNQPQHF.